The 23 T cell receptor beta chains below come from one sample, sequenced in a study of T-cell memory formation after mild COVID-19. One entry per CDR3 protein results from TCRdb running MiXCR on the 5' RACE reads. The sample carries hundreds of thousands of distinct CDR3 sequences, roughly 15% recorded once. The sample was PBMCs or a T cell subset sorted from them (not recorded which). Receptors were obtained from a man between 18 and 29 years old who had mild COVID-19 (a few samples of this study predate the infection). Cell type and time point are not known.

There are a few counts of this clonotype. This chain links TRBV6-2 or TRBV6-3 with TRBJ2-6; D is unclear. The CDR3 consists of 16 residues. Germline lookup yields CDR1 MNHEY and CDR2 SVGEGT. V lost 7 bases and J 0 bases, leaving 13 bases between the germline ends. CDR3 bases: TGTGCCAGCAAGAAGGCTTCACTCTCTGGGGCCAACGTCCTGACTTTC. Translation gives CASKKASLSGANVLTF.

This clonotype has a handful of counts. The chain employs TRBV4-3 and TRBJ1-5; D uncertain. V was cut by 0 bases and J by 6 bases, with 6 bases left in between. CDR1 and CDR2 from the germline V gene are LGHNA and YSLEER. This CDR3 spans 13 amino acids. CDR3 in DNA: TGCGCCAGCAGCCAAGATATCGGTCAGCCCCAGCATTTT. Amino acids: CASSQDIGQPQHF.

Only a few counts were recorded for this clonotype. This rearrangement joins TRBV20-1 to TRBJ2-7; 9 bases are shared with TRBD2. The CDR3 is 15 amino acids. V lost 3 bases and J lost 5; bases outside the gene matches: 11. CDR1 is DFQATT and CDR2 is SNEGSKA in the germline V gene (reference sequence). The CDR3 bases are TGCAGTGCTAGCCCCTCTAGCGGGGCACTCCACGAGCAGTACGTC. Encoded protein: CSASPSSGALHEQYV.

V usage is TRBV5-1 and J usage is TRBJ1-4; a possible D gene is TRBD1 (5 bases). CDR3 size: 15 residues. The V end lost 2 bases, the J end lost 6 bases, and 14 bases lay between the germline ends. From germline, CDR1 is SGHRS and CDR2 YFSETQ. In DNA form, the CDR3 reads TGCGCCAGCAGCTTAATGGGGGTTCCAGATGAAAAACTGTTTTTT. Protein: CASSLMGVPDEKLFF.

This clonotype occurred a few times. The chain is built from TRBV4-3 and TRBJ2-3, with D tentatively TRBD1 (7 bases). Germline CDR1 and CDR2: LGHNA and YSLEER. The CDR3 is 14 amino acids. V was trimmed by 8 bases and J by 6 bases, leaving 18 bases between them. The CDR3 bases are TGCGCCAGCTCCCCCAAGGGGGCGGGGGATACGCAGTATTTT. This sequence encodes CASSPKGAGDTQYF.

This clonotype was seen many times. The J gene is TRBJ2-2, the V gene TRBV7-9; a weak D match, TRBD2 (5 bases). V lost 5 bases to trimming and J lost 3 bases, with 16 bases between them. The CDR3 loop spans 16 amino acids. Germline CDR1 is SEHNR and CDR2 is FQNEAQ (reference sequence). The CDR3 nucleotides read TGTGCCAGCAGCCCCAAGGGCCTGCGGGACACCGGGGAGCTGTTTTTT. Its translation: CASSPKGLRDTGELFF.

This clonotype was observed a handful of times. The chain joins TRBV21-1 to TRBJ2-3; the DNA was not compared with TRBD1, the D call given in the table. TRBV21-1 is tagged as a pseudogene. The CDR3 spans 16 residues. CDR3 coding DNA: TGTGCCAGCAGCAAACACAGGGCGTTTAACACAGATACGCAGTATTTT. Protein: CASSKHRAFNTDTQYF.

This chain connects TRBV12-3 or TRBV12-4 to TRBJ1-4, with D possibly being TRBD1 (5 bases). The V gene lost 7 bases and the J gene lost 7 bases, with 13 bases spanning the gap. There are 13 residues in the CDR3. The CDR3, as DNA: TGTGCCAGCATGCGAGGGGCCGGTGAAAAACTGTTTTTT. Translating it yields CASMRGAGEKLFF.

This chain links TRBV7-2 with TRBJ1-2; D ambiguous. Deletions cut 4 bases from V and 0 bases from J, with 12 bases between. CDR1 is SGHTA, CDR2 FQGNSA, per germline. This CDR3 region has 15 residues. The CDR3 loop is CASSSPPRTNYGYTF. CDR3 DNA: TGTGCCAGCAGCTCGCCCCCCAGAACTAACTATGGCTACACCTTC.

The V call is TRBV5-1, the J call TRBJ2-6, with 9 positions matching TRBD1. The CDR3 is 19 amino acids. Germline V gene sequence: CDR1 SGHRS, CDR2 YFSETQ. V shed 0 bases, J shed 0 bases, and the junction held 7 bases outside the gene matches. The CDR3 DNA reads as TGCGCCAGCAGCTTGGGGGACAGGGAATTAATCTCTGGGGCCAACGTCCTGACTTTC. Amino acid sequence: CASSLGDRELISGANVLTF.

This clonotype was seen a few times. This chain uses TRBV7-3 with TRBJ2-3, with D possibly TRBD1 on 7 matching bases. The germline CDR1 and CDR2 sequences are SGHTA and FQGTGA. The V and J ends lost 5 bases and 4 bases respectively, with 19 bases between them. The CDR3 is 16 amino acids. The CDR3 is CASSRQGSREADTQYF. The CDR3, as DNA: TGTGCCAGCAGCCGACAGGGATCGAGGGAGGCAGATACGCAGTATTTT.

This clonotype was seen a handful of times. The chain carries TRBV20-1 and TRBJ2-3; 16 bases align to TRBD2. The CDR3 runs to 15 residues. CDR1 DFQATT and CDR2 SNEGSKA come from the germline V gene (reference sequence). V gave up 5 bases and J gave up 3 bases; unmatched junction bases: 2. CDR3 residues: CSAGTSGGATDTQYF. CDR3 bases: TGCAGTGCTGGGACTAGCGGGGGGGCGACAGATACGCAGTATTTT.

The chain combines TRBV20-1 with TRBJ1-2; D possibly corresponds to TRBD1 (6 bases). The CDR3 is made up of 12 amino acids. V lost 8 bases and J 2 bases, leaving 12 bases between the germline ends. Germline V gene sequence: CDR1 DFQATT, CDR2 SNEGSKA (reference sequence). The CDR3 region has the DNA TGCAGTATGGGGACACCGAACTATGGCTACACCTTC. It yields the protein CSMGTPNYGYTF.

This clonotype occurred many times. The rearrangement links TRBV2 to TRBJ1-6, with no clear D. Between the trimmed V and J ends, which lost 10 bases and 13 bases, there was a span of 20 bases. In germline, CDR1 is SNHLY, CDR2 FYNNEI. The CDR3 runs to 13 residues. The chain's CDR3 is CAKGKPPQDPLHF. The CDR3 DNA sequence: TGTGCCAAGGGAAAGCCCCCCCAGGATCCCCTCCACTTT. Full variable domain (remainder filled in from reference TRBV2 and TRBJ1-6): EPEVTQTPSHQVTQMGQEVILRCVPISNHLYFYWYRQILGQKVEFLVSFYNNEISEKSEIFDDQFSVERPDGSNFTLKIRSTKLEDSAMYFCAKGKPPQDPLHFGNGTRLTVT.

This clonotype has a handful of counts. V usage is TRBV18 and J usage is TRBJ1-3; unclear D gene. This CDR3 has 16 residues. V shed 0 bases and J shed 0 bases, with 9 bases lying between them. Looked up from germline, CDR1 is KGHSH and CDR2 is LQKENI. The CDR3 DNA sequence: TGTGCCAGCTCACCACCGAGTTCACGCTCTGGAAACACCATATATTTT. Protein: CASSPPSSRSGNTIYF.

The chain couples TRBV7-2 to TRBJ2-3; D ambiguous. This CDR3 contains 13 residues. CDR1 and CDR2 from the germline V gene are SGHTA and FQGNSA. V lost 5 bases and J lost 4, with 10 bases in between. CDR3 coding DNA: TGTGCCAGCAGCAGGGTCAGCCCAGATACGCAGTATTTT. It yields the protein CASSRVSPDTQYF.

The rearrangement uses TRBV5-1 and TRBJ2-5; 15 positions agree with TRBD2. CDR3 length: 16 amino acids. Looked up from germline, CDR1 is SGHRS and CDR2 is YFSETQ. V lost 4 bases, J lost 1 base, and 2 bases stayed unmatched. CDR3 nucleotides: TGCGCCAGCAGCGGGGGACTAGCGGGGGGCCAAGAGACCCAGTACTTC. It specifies CASSGGLAGGQETQYF.

The chain uses TRBV3-1 and TRBJ2-1; D assignment may be TRBD1 or TRBD2 (6 bases each). CDR1 LGHDT and CDR2 YNNKEL come from the germline V gene (reference sequence). The CDR3 runs to 18 residues. V was pared by 1 base and J by 5 bases, with 21 bases between. CDR3 sequence reads: CASSQVGRRDTLDNEQFF. The DNA for the CDR3 is TGTGCCAGCAGCCAAGTGGGGCGGCGGGACACCTTAGACAATGAGCAGTTCTTC.

The chain has TRBV12-3 or TRBV12-4 and TRBJ2-1; TRBD2 matches 10 bases. The V segment lost 7 bases and the J segment 9 bases; nucleotides outside the gene matches: 12. This CDR3 region has 15 residues. In DNA form, the CDR3 reads TGTGCCAGCACCTTCCTCAGCGGGGGGGCCGGTGAGCAGTTCTTC. This encodes CASTFLSGGAGEQFF.

This sequence joins TRBV7-9 and TRBJ1-1; D unresolved. There are 16 residues in the CDR3. The germline V gene has CDR1 SEHNR and CDR2 FQNEAQ (reference sequence). The V end was cut by 2 bases, the J end by 0 bases, with 13 bases between. CDR3 loop: CASSLRLGNLNTEAFF. CDR3 sequence (DNA): TGTGCCAGCAGCTTACGATTGGGGAATTTGAACACTGAAGCTTTCTTT. The complete variable domain, with remaining parts taken from reference TRBV7-9 and TRBJ1-1, reads DTGVSQNPRHKITKRGQNVTFRCDPISEHNRLYWYRQTLGQGPEFLTYFQNEAQLEKSRLLSDRFSAERPKGSFSTLEIQRTEQGDSAMYLCASSLRLGNLNTEAFFGQGTRLTVV.

The V and J genes are TRBV4-3 and TRBJ1-5, with D perhaps matching TRBD1 (6 bases). V shed 1 base and J shed 10 bases, with 14 bases lying between them. Per the germline V gene, CDR1 is LGHNA and CDR2 is YSLEER. There are 14 residues in the CDR3. CDR3 nucleotides: TGCGCCAGCAGCCAAGCCCCAGGGGCTGAACCCCAGCATTTT. Translated: CASSQAPGAEPQHF.

At least ten counts were recorded for this clonotype. The V gene is TRBV11-2, the J gene TRBJ2-7; 14 bases fit TRBD2. In germline, CDR1 is SGHAT, CDR2 FQNNGV. This CDR3 has 17 amino acids. After removal of 8 bases from V and 3 bases from J, the junction contained 12 bases not matched to a gene. CDR3 in DNA: TGTGCCAGCGGACTAGCGGGGGGCCGAAGTGATTACTACGAGCAGTACTTC. This gives the protein CASGLAGGRSDYYEQYF.

The J gene is TRBJ1-2, the V gene TRBV20-1, with a tentative D call TRBD1 (5 bases). The length of the CDR3 is 12 residues. Trimming stripped 3 bases from V and 3 bases from J, with 8 bases between. Germline V gene data show CDR1 as DFQATT and CDR2 as SNEGSKA (reference sequence). This CDR3 is CSASRDDYGYTF. In DNA, the CDR3 is TGCAGTGCTAGCAGGGATGACTATGGCTACACCTTC.